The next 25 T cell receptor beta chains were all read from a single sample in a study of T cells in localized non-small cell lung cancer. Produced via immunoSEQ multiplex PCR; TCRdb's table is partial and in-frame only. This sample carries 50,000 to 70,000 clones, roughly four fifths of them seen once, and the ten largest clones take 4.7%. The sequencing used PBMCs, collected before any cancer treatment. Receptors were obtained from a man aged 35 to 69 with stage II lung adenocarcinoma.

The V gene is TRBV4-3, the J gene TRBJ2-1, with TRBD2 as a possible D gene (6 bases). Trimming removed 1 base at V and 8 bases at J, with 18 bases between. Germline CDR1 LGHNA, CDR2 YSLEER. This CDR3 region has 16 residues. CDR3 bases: TGCGCCAGCAGCCAAGGAACGGGAGCCATGGGGGATGAGCAGTTCTTC. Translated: CASSQGTGAMGDEQFF.

CDR3 nucleotides: TGTGCCAGCAGCGCGGCCGGAGGGCTTAAAGAGACCCAGTACTTC. This codes for CASSAAGGLKETQYF. The chain recombines TRBV9 with TRBJ2-5, with D perhaps matching TRBD2 (6 bases). The CDR3 has 15 residues. Germline V CDR1 and CDR2: SGDLS, YYNGEE. V was pared by 3 bases and J by 3 bases, with 15 bases between.

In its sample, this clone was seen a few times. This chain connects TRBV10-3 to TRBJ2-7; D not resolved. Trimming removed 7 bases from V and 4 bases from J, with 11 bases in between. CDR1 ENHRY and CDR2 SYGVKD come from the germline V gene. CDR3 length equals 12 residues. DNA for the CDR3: TGTGCCATCACACCGAATTTTTACGAGCAGTACTTC. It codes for CAITPNFYEQYF.

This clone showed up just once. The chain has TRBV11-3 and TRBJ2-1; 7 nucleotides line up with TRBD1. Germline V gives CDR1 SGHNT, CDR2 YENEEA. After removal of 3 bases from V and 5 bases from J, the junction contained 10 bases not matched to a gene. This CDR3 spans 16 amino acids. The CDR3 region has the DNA TGTGCCAGCAGCTTTAGTAAGGGGGCCAGGGACAATGAGCAGTTCTTC. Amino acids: CASSFSKGARDNEQFF.

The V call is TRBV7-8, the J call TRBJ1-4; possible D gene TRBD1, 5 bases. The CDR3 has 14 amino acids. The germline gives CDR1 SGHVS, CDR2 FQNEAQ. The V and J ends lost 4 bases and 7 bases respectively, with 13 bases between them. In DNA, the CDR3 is TGTGCCAGCAGCTCCCCCGGGGGGAGTGAAAAACTGTTTTTT. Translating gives CASSSPGGSEKLFF.

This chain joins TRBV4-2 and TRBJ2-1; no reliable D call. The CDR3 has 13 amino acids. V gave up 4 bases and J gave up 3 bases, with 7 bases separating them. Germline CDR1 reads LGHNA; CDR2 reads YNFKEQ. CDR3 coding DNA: TGTGCCAGCAGCCGCCTTATCTACAATGAGCAGTTCTTC. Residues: CASSRLIYNEQFF.

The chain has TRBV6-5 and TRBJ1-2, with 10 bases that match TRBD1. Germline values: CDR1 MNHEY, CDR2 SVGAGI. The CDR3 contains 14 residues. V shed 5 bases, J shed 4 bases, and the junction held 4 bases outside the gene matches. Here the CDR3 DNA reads TGTGCCAGCAGTCCGACAGGGGGCACCTATGGCTACACCTTC. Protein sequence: CASSPTGGTYGYTF.

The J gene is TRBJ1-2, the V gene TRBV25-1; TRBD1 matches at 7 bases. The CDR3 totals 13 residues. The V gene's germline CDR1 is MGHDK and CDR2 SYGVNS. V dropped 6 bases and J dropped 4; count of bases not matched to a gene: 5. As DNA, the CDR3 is TGTGCCAGCAGACAGGGGTTGACCTATGGCTACACCTTC. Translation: CASRQGLTYGYTF.

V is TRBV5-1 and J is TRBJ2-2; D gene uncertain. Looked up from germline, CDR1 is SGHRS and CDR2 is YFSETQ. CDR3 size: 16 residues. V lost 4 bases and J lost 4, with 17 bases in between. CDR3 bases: TGCGCCAGCAGCCTCCCTGACTTTGGTAGCACCGGGGAGCTGTTTTTT. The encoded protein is CASSLPDFGSTGELFF.

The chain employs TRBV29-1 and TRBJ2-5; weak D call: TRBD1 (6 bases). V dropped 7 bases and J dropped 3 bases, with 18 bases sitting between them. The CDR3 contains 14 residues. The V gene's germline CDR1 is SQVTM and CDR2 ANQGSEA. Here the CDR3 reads CSAALGAAKETQYF. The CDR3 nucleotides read TGCAGCGCCGCCTTGGGGGCAGCAAAAGAGACCCAGTACTTC.

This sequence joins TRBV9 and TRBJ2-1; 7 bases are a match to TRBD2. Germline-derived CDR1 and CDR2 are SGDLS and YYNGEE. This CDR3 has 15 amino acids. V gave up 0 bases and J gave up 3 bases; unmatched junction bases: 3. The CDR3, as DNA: TGTGCCAGCAGCGTAGCTCGGGGGGTCTACAATGAGCAGTTCTTC. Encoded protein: CASSVARGVYNEQFF.

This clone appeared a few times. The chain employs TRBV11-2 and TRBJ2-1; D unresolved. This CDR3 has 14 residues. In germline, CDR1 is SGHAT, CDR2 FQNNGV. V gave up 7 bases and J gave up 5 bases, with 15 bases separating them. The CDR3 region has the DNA TGTGCCAGCACCTTTGGGTACCGACACAATGAGCAGTTCTTC. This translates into CASTFGYRHNEQFF.

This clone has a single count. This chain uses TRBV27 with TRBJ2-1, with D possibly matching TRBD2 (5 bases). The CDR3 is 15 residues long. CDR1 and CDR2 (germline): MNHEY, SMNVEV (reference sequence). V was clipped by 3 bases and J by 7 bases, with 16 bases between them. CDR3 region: CASSFSAKRSNEQFF. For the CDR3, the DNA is TGTGCCAGCAGTTTCAGTGCCAAGCGGAGTAATGAGCAGTTCTTC.

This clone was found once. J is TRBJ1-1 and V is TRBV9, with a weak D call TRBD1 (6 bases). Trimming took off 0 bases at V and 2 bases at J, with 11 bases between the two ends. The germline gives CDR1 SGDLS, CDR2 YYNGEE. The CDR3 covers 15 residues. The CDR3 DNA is TGTGCCAGCAGCGTAGGTCCGGGACAAAACACTGAAGCTTTCTTT. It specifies CASSVGPGQNTEAFF.

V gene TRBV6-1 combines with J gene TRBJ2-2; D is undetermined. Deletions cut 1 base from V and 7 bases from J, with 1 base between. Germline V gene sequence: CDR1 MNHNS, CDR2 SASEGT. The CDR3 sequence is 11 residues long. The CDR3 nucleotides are TGTGCCAGCAGTGAAGTCGGGGAGCTGTTTTTT. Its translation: CASSEVGELFF.

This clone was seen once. CDR3 loop: CASSLSGLLVVEQYF. In nucleotides, the CDR3 is TGTGCCAGCAGCCTCTCTGGCCTCCTCGTAGTCGAGCAGTACTTC. The chain carries TRBV14 and TRBJ2-7; D is unresolved. Trimming took 4 bases from V and 6 from J, leaving 19 bases between them. The CDR3 has 15 amino acids. Germline V gene lookup returns CDR1 SGHDN and CDR2 FVKESK.

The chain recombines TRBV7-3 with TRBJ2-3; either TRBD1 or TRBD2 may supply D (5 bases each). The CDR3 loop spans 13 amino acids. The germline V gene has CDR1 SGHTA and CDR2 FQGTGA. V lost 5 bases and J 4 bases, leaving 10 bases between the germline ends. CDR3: CASSPQGADTQYF. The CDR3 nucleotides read TGTGCCAGCAGCCCGCAGGGAGCAGATACGCAGTATTTT. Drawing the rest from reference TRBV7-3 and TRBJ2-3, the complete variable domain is GAGVSQTPSNKVTEKGKYVELRCDPISGHTALYWYRQSLGQGPEFLIYFQGTGAADDSGLPNDRFFAVRPEGSVSTLKIQRTERGDSAVYLCASSPQGADTQYFGPGTRLTVL.

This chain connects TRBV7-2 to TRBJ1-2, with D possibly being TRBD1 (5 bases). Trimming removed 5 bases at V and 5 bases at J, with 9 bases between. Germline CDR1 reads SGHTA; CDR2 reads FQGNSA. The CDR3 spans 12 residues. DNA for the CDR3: TGTGCCAGCAGCATATCAGGGTATGGCTACACCTTC. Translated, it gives CASSISGYGYTF.

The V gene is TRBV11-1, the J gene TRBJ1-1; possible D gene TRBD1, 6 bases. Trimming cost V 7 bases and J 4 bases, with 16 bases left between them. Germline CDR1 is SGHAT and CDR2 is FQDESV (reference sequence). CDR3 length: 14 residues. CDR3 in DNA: TGTGCCAGCACCCGGGGGCGTACCGGCACTGAAGCTTTCTTT. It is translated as CASTRGRTGTEAFF.

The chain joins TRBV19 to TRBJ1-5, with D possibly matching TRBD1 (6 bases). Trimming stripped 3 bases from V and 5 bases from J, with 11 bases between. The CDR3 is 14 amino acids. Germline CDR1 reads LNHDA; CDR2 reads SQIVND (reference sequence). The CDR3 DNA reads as TGTGCCAGTAGTATTACAGGGAGGGATCAGCCCCAGCATTTT. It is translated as CASSITGRDQPQHF.

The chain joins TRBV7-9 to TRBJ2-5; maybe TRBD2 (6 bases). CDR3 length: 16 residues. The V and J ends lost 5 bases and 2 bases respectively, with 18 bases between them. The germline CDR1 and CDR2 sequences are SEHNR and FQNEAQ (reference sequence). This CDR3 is CASSPRRGGSQETQYF. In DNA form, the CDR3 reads TGTGCCAGCAGCCCCCGGAGGGGCGGGTCACAAGAGACCCAGTACTTC.

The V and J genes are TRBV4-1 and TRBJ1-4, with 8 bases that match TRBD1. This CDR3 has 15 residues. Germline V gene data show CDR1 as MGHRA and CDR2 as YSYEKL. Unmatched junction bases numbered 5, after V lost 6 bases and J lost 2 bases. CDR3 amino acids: CASSRQGWTNEKLFF. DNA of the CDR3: TGCGCCAGCAGTCGACAGGGGTGGACTAATGAAAAACTGTTTTTT.

CDR3 protein: CASSLAGTSGTYEQYF. In DNA form, the CDR3 reads TGTGCCAGCAGCTTGGCTGGGACTAGCGGGACCTACGAGCAGTACTTC. This chain links TRBV5-4 with TRBJ2-7, with 13 bases identical to TRBD2. From germline, CDR1 is SGHNT and CDR2 YYREEE (reference sequence). This CDR3 spans 16 amino acids. Trimming removed 0 bases from V and 2 bases from J; junction bases left unmatched: 2.

CDR3 nucleotide sequence: TGCGCCAGCAGCTCAGGAGGGCCCCCAGATACGCAGTATTTT. It encodes CASSSGGPPDTQYF. The rearrangement links TRBV5-1 to TRBJ2-3; TRBD2 is a possible D gene (6 bases). CDR1 SGHRS and CDR2 YFSETQ come from the germline V gene. CDR3 length: 14 residues. The V and J ends lost 3 bases and 4 bases respectively, with 12 bases between them.

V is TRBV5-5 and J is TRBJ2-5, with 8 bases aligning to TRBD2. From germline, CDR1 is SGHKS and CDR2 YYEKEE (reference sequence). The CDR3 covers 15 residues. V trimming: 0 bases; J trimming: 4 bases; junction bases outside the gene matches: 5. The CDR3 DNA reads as TGTGCCAGCAGCTTGGGGACTAGCACGTCAGAGACCCAGTACTTC. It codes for CASSLGTSTSETQYF. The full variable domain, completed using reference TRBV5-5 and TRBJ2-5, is DAGVTQSPTHLIKTRGQQVTLRCSPISGHKSVSWYQQVLGQGPQFIFQYYEKEERGRGNFPDRFSARQFPNYSSELNVNALLLGDSALYLCASSLGTSTSETQYFGPGTRLLVL.